The present T cell receptor beta chain was sequenced within a study of CXCR3-negative and CXCR3-positive naive CD8 T cells. General observations from the study: The study found more hydrophobic TRB CDR3s in CXCR3-positive naive cells than in CXCR3-negative naive cells.

The germline CDR1 and CDR2 sequences are LNHNV and YYDKDF (reference sequence). The CDR3 length is 16 residues. The libraries of TRB cDNA were constructed through 5' RACE using UMI labels. TCRdb reprocessed the 5' RACE reads and stores each CDR3 protein as one record, lacking DNA. There are some 50,000 distinct CDR3 sequences in the sample, with around 0.5% held by the top ten. For this clonotype: The target antigen is unknown.

The chain carries TRBV15 and TRBJ1-2; without DNA, the TCRdb call of TRBD1 cannot be checked. The sample taken for sequencing was naive CXCR3+ CD8+ T cells from blood. Subset meaning: CD45RO-CCR7+CD27+CD95- naive CD8+ T cells expressing CXCR3 (TNR3+). The TCR originated in a human donor in good health. Some clones in this sample may be carry-over from other donors' samples. The CDR3 reads CATSRDRGQGLYGYTF.